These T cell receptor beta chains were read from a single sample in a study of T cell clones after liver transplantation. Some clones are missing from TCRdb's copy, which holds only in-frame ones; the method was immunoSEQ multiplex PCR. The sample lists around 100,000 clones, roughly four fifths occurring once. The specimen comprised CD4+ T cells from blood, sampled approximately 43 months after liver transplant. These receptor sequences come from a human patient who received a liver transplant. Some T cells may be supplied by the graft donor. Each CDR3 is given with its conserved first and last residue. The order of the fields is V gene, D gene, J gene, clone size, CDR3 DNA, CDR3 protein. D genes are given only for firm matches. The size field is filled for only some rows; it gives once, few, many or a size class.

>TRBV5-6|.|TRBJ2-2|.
TGTGCCAGCAGCCGGGACCCACCGAGCGAGGTTTTT
CASSRDPPSEVF
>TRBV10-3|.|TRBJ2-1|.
TGTGCCACTGACGACCGGTATGAGCAGTTCTTC
CATDDRYEQFF
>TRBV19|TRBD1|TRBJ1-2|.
TGTGCCAGTAGCTTTTCGCAGGGGGAAGGCTACACCTTC
CASSFSQGEGYTF
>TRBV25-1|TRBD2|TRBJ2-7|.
TGTGCCAGCAGTAAGGCAGCGGGAGGTATGGAGTACTTC
CASSKAAGGMEYF
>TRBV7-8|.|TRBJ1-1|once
TGTGCCAGCAGCCCTAGGGAGGGGAACACTGAAGCTTTCTTT
CASSPREGNTEAFF
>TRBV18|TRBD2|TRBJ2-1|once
TGTGCCAGCTCACCATACCCTAGCGGGTATTCTGAGCAGTTCTTC
CASSPYPSGYSEQFF
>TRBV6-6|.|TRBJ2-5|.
TGTGCCAGCAGTTACTCGAGGCAGCAAGAGACCCAGTACTTC
CASSYSRQQETQYF
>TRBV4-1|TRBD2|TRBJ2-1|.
TGCGCCAGCAGCCAAGATTGGGTGGGAGGGCAAAGGGAGCAGTTCTTC
CASSQDWVGGQREQFF
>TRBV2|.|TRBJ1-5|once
TGTGCCAGCAGTGAAGCCCGGGGTGATAGCAATCAGCCCCAGCATTTT
CASSEARGDSNQPQHF
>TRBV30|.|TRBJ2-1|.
TGTGCCTGGAAACGAGTAGCGGCGTACAATGAGCAGTTCTTC
CAWKRVAAYNEQFF
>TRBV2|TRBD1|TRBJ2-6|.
TGTGCCGGACGACGTGGGACAGGGGGTGCTGGGGCCAACGTCCTGACTTTC
CAGRRGTGGAGANVLTF
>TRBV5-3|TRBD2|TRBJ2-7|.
TGTGCCAGAAACTCGGGAGGGACTCCCCCTCTCTACTTC
CARNSGGTPPLYF
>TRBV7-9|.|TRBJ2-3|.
TGTGCCAGCAGCTTAGGCGGGGACAAGGGCACAGATACGCAGTATTTT
CASSLGGDKGTDTQYF
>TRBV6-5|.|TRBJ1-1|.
TGTGCCAGCAGTTACTCTTCGGCAGGGAACACTGAAGCTTTCTTT
CASSYSSAGNTEAFF
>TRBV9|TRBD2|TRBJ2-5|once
TGTGCCAGCAGCGTACTAGCGGGAGGTGAGACCCAGTACTTC
CASSVLAGGETQYF
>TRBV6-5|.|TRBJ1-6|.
TGTGCCAGCAGTCTATTCGAGACACCCCTCCACTTT
CASSLFETPLHF
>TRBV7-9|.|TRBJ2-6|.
TGTGCCAGCAGCCGCTACTCAGCCTCTGGGGCCAACGTCCTGACTTTC
CASSRYSASGANVLTF
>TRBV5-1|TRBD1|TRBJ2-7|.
TGCGCCAGCAGCTTGGAGGGGCAGGGGGCCTACGAGCAGTACTTC
CASSLEGQGAYEQYF
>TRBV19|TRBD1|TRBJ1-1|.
TGTGCCAGTAGTGCGGCAGGGGGCCGGACTGAAGCTTTCTTT
CASSAAGGRTEAFF
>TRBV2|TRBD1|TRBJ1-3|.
TGTGCCAGCAGGACAGGGGCTGGAAACACCATATATTTT
CASRTGAGNTIYF
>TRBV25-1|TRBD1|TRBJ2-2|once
TGTGCCAGCAGTGATTTCAGGGGGCAGTCCGGGGAGCTGTTTTTT
CASSDFRGQSGELFF
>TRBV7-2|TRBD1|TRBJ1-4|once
TGTGCCAGCAGCTCGGGACAGTATAATGAAAAACTGTTTTTT
CASSSGQYNEKLFF
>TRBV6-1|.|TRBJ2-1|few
TGTGCCAGCAGTGAATCGTGGGAAAGGGTGACAAATGAGCAGTTCTTC
CASSESWERVTNEQFF
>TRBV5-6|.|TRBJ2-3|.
TGTGCCAGCAGCTTGTTGTCAGATACGCAGTATTTT
CASSLLSDTQYF
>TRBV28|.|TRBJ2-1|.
TGTGCCAGCGGCCGAAGCTACAATGAGCAGTTCTTC
CASGRSYNEQFF
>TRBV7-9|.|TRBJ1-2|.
TGTGCCAGCAGCTTACTATCACAGGGTAATGGCTACACCTTC
CASSLLSQGNGYTF
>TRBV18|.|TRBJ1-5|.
TGTGCCAGCTCACCAGGACTTAATAGCAATCAGCCCCAGCATTTT
CASSPGLNSNQPQHF
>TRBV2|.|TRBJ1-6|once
TGTGCCAGCAGGACAGGTTCTTATAATTCACCCCTCCACTTT
CASRTGSYNSPLHF
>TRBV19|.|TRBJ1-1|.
TGTGCCAGTAGAACGGGAGGGCGGATGAACACTGAAGCTTTCTTT
CASRTGGRMNTEAFF
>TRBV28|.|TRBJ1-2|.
TGTGCCAGCAGCTATGATGGCTACACCTTC
CASSYDGYTF
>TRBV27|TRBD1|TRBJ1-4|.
TGTGCCAGCAGTCCCAGGGGGACTGCCGAAAAACTGTTTTTT
CASSPRGTAEKLFF
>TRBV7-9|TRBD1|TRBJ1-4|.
TGTGCCAGCAGCTACCCCCCAGGGGGCGCGAATGAAAAACTGTTTTTT
CASSYPPGGANEKLFF
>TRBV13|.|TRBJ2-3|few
TGTGCCAGCAGCTTTCAAGGACTCCCCACAGATACGCAGTATTTT
CASSFQGLPTDTQYF
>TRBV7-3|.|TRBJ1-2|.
TGTGCCAGCAGCTTCTCTACAGGTCAGGGCTACACCTTC
CASSFSTGQGYTF
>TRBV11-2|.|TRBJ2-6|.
TGTGCCAGCAGCCGTTGTGGAACAGCAACAAAGTCGGGCCAACGTCCTGACTTC
CASSRCGTATKSGQRPDF
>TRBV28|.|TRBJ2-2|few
TGTGCCAGCAGTTTGAGGGGACTGGTGGGCGGGGAGCTGTTTTTT
CASSLRGLVGGELFF
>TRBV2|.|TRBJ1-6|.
TGTGCCAGCAGTGAAGGGGAAACGAATTCACCCCTCCACTTT
CASSEGETNSPLHF
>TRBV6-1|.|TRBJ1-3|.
TGTGCCAGCAGGTGGACAAGGGCTTCTGGAAACACCATATATTTT
CASRWTRASGNTIYF
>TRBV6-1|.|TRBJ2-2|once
TGTGCCAGCAGTGAAGCGGCCGGGGGGAACACCGGGGAGCTGTTTTTT
CASSEAAGGNTGELFF
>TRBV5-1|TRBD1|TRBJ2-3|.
TGCGCCAGCAGCTTAGACAGGGCCACAGATACGCAGTATTTT
CASSLDRATDTQYF
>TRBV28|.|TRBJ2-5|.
TGTGCCAGCAGTTTGGGCCCCTCCCCCCAAGAGACCCAGTACTTC
CASSLGPSPQETQYF
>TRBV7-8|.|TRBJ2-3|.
TGTGCCAGCAGCTTAGAAGCGGGTGGCCCCACAGATACGCAGTATTTT
CASSLEAGGPTDTQYF